Shown below are 26 T cell receptor beta chains from a single sample sequenced in a study of cytotoxic CD8 clonotypes in ibrutinib-treated CLL (dated by TCRdb to about 2021). Library prep was done by the immunoSEQ multiplex PCR assay. As stored in TCRdb, this immuneACCESS dataset retains in-frame rearrangements with V and J assigned. A fraction of the clones does not appear; measured against another copy, unresolved V genes explain less than half of the discrepancy, and the remainder lacks a known reason. A total of roughly 200,000 clones appear in this sample, around 70% of them only once. In total, the top ten clones hold approximately 6% of the sample. The intended sense of this specimen's time point label: 12 months on ibrutinib. Specimen: PBMCs, collected after 12 months of ibrutinib treatment. These receptors were taken from a human donor with chronic lymphocytic leukemia.

The chain couples TRBV9 to TRBJ2-2; D is undetermined. V dropped 0 bases and J dropped 4 bases, with 4 bases sitting between them. CDR1 is SGDLS and CDR2 is YYNGEE in the germline V gene. The CDR3 loop spans 13 amino acids. In DNA form, the CDR3 reads TGTGCCAGCAGCGTAGTAAGCACCGGGGAGCTGTTTTTT. Translation: CASSVVSTGELFF.

V is TRBV14 and J is TRBJ2-1, with 8 bases that match TRBD2. Germline values: CDR1 SGHDN, CDR2 FVKESK. Trimming cost V 1 base and J 3 bases; bases outside gene matches: 5. CDR3 length: 16 residues. The CDR3 DNA reads as TGTGCCAGCAGCCAAGTTATCGGGGGGGTCTACAATGAGCAGTTCTTC. As protein: CASSQVIGGVYNEQFF. The whole variable domain, remainder taken from reference TRBV14 and TRBJ2-1, is EAGVTQFPSHSVIEKGQTVTLRCDPISGHDNLYWYRRVMGKEIKFLLHFVKESKQDESGMPNNRFLAERTGGTYSTLKVQPAELEDSGVYFCASSQVIGGVYNEQFFGPGTRLTVL.

V and J are TRBV9 and TRBJ1-2; D is unclear. The CDR3 covers 17 residues. Trimming left V 0 bases short and J 1 base short, with 16 bases between. Germline CDR1 reads SGDLS; CDR2 reads YYNGEE. The CDR3 loop reads CASSVGPSGGHNYGYTF. The CDR3 DNA reads as TGTGCCAGCAGCGTAGGCCCGTCGGGAGGGCATAACTATGGCTACACCTTC. Drawing the rest from reference TRBV9 and TRBJ1-2, the complete variable domain is DSGVTQTPKHLITATGQRVTLRCSPRSGDLSVYWYQQSLDQGLQFLIQYYNGEERAKGNILERFSAQQFPDLHSELNLSSLELGDSALYFCASSVGPSGGHNYGYTFGSGTRLTVV.

This clone was recorded at least ten times. The chain recombines TRBV27 with TRBJ1-1, with 10 bases matching TRBD1. The CDR3 has 14 residues. From germline, CDR1 is MNHEY and CDR2 SMNVEV (reference sequence). V lost 5 bases, J lost 5 bases, and 5 bases stayed unmatched. The CDR3 DNA is TGTGCCAGCAGTCTTGGACAGGGGGGAACTGAAGCTTTCTTT. It codes for CASSLGQGGTEAFF.

This sequence joins TRBV6-5 and TRBJ1-6, with TRBD1 matching 9 bases. With V trimmed by 8 bases and J by 4 bases, 6 bases remained unmatched. This CDR3 is built from 15 residues. The germline gives CDR1 MNHEY, CDR2 SVGAGI. Here the CDR3 reads CASRDRALYNSPLHF. Here the CDR3 DNA reads TGTGCCAGCCGGGACAGGGCTCTGTATAATTCACCCCTCCACTTT.

The genes are TRBV29-1 and TRBJ2-2, with D unclear. Deletions cut 1 base from V and 1 base from J, with 4 bases between. CDR1 and CDR2 from the germline V gene are SQVTM and ANQGSEA. The CDR3 contains 13 residues. The CDR3 here is CSVEGGNTGELFF. The CDR3 nucleotides read TGCAGCGTTGAAGGGGGGAACACCGGGGAGCTGTTTTTT.

The chain joins TRBV6-5 to TRBJ1-6; TRBD1 agrees at 12 bases. This CDR3 has 15 residues. V shed 5 bases, J shed 9 bases, and the junction held 5 bases outside the gene matches. Per the germline V gene, CDR1 is MNHEY and CDR2 is SVGAGI. This CDR3 is CASSPSGQGASPLHF. CDR3 sequence (DNA): TGTGCCAGCAGTCCGTCGGGACAGGGGGCTTCACCCCTCCACTTT.

This clone was counted only a few times. V usage is TRBV7-6 and J usage is TRBJ2-1; D tentatively reads TRBD1 or TRBD2 (5 bases each). The CDR3 loop spans 16 amino acids. Germline-derived CDR1 and CDR2 are SGHVS and FNYEAQ. V lost 5 bases and J 0 bases, leaving 14 bases between the germline ends. The CDR3 bases are TGTGCCAGCAGCGCACGGGGACGAAGCTCCTACAATGAGCAGTTCTTC. It yields the protein CASSARGRSSYNEQFF.

The chain combines TRBV7-3 with TRBJ1-2; D gene ambiguous. Germline V gene data show CDR1 as SGHTA and CDR2 as FQGTGA. The CDR3 has 14 residues. V dropped 1 base and J dropped 8 bases, with 14 bases sitting between them. CDR3 loop: CASSLIRQTRGYTF. The CDR3 DNA reads TGTGCCAGCAGCTTAATCCGGCAGACGAGGGGCTACACCTTC.

The chain uses TRBV28 and TRBJ2-7, with D perhaps being TRBD1 or TRBD2 (5 bases each). The CDR3 has 13 amino acids. The V gene's germline CDR1 is MDHEN and CDR2 SYDVKM. Between the trimmed V and J ends, which lost 7 bases and 0 bases, there was a span of 10 bases. The CDR3 DNA is TGTGCCAGCAAACCAGGGAGCTCCTACGAGCAGTACTTC. Translated: CASKPGSSYEQYF.

The J gene is TRBJ1-6, the V gene TRBV25-1; possible D gene TRBD1, 6 bases. V shed 7 bases and J shed 4 bases, with 20 bases lying between them. This CDR3 region has 17 residues. Germline CDR1 is MGHDK and CDR2 is SYGVNS. CDR3 protein: CASNQGGARAYNSPLHF. DNA for the CDR3: TGTGCCAGCAACCAAGGGGGGGCGAGAGCGTATAATTCACCCCTCCACTTT.

The chain recombines TRBV5-1 with TRBJ2-1, with D unresolved. With 0 bases removed from V and 0 bases from J, the gap between germline ends came to 7 bases. CDR1 and CDR2 from the germline V gene are SGHRS and YFSETQ. The CDR3 consists of 15 residues. CDR3 protein: CASSLVQSSYNEQFF. The CDR3 DNA is TGCGCCAGCAGCTTGGTGCAGAGCTCCTACAATGAGCAGTTCTTC.

The chain employs TRBV14 and TRBJ2-3; TRBD2 is a possible D gene (6 bases). The CDR3 has 15 amino acids. Trimming took 2 bases from V and 0 from J, leaving 9 bases between them. Per germline, CDR1 SGHDN and CDR2 FVKESK. In nucleotides, the CDR3 is TGTGCCAGCAGCCAATGGCGGGGTAGCACAGATACGCAGTATTTT. Amino acids: CASSQWRGSTDTQYF.

The chain has TRBV11-2 and TRBJ2-7, with 8 bases fitting TRBD1. The CDR3 covers 17 residues. V gave up 0 bases and J gave up 3 bases; unmatched junction bases: 10. Germline V lookup: CDR1 SGHAT, CDR2 FQNNGV. CDR3 sequence reads: CASSLDPGRQGSYEQYF. DNA of the CDR3: TGTGCCAGCAGCTTAGATCCGGGGAGACAGGGGAGCTACGAGCAGTACTTC.

The J gene is TRBJ2-7, the V gene TRBV5-8; D is undetermined. Germline loops: CDR1 SGHTS, CDR2 YDEGEE. Between the trimmed V and J ends, which lost 2 bases and 6 bases, there was a span of 9 bases. This CDR3 is 12 amino acids long. The CDR3 sequence: CASSLSWGEQYF. CDR3 nucleotides: TGTGCCAGCAGCTTAAGTTGGGGCGAGCAGTACTTC.

This clone appeared a single time. This chain links TRBV19 with TRBJ1-5, with a tentative D call TRBD1 (5 bases). The CDR3 length is 14 residues. Trimming left V 7 bases short and J 3 bases short, with 13 bases between. CDR1 is LNHDA and CDR2 is SQIVND in the germline V gene (reference sequence). DNA of the CDR3: TGTGCCAGTACCCCGGGGGGGATCAATCAGCCCCAGCATTTT. Protein product: CASTPGGINQPQHF.

Written as DNA, the CDR3 is TGTGCCAGCAGTTTTAGGTCGGGTGGGGGACGCGAGCAGTACTTC. Translation: CASSFRSGGGREQYF. V and J are TRBV28 and TRBJ2-7; D may correspond to TRBD1 or TRBD2 (5 bases each). The CDR3 totals 15 residues. The V end lost 3 bases, the J end lost 6 bases, and 18 bases lay between the germline ends. The V gene's germline CDR1 is MDHEN and CDR2 SYDVKM.

The genes are TRBV5-6 and TRBJ1-2, with a tentative D call TRBD1 (6 bases). The ends were cut back, 0 bases at V and 5 bases at J, with 17 bases in the middle. Per the germline V gene, CDR1 is SGHDT and CDR2 is YYEEEE. This CDR3 comprises 16 residues. For the CDR3, the DNA is TGTGCCAGCAGCTTGGGCTTCGGCGGGACACCGTATGGCTACACCTTC. Protein: CASSLGFGGTPYGYTF.

This rearrangement joins TRBV5-1 to TRBJ2-1, with TRBD1 matching 12 bases. CDR1 and CDR2 from the germline V gene are SGHRS and YFSETQ. V was clipped by 4 bases and J by 7 bases; unmatched bases: 6. The CDR3 is 15 residues long. In DNA form, the CDR3 reads TGCGCCAGCAGCGTGGGACAGGGGGCTAGTAATGAGCAGTTCTTC. This translates into CASSVGQGASNEQFF.

A few counts support this clone. This rearrangement joins TRBV5-1 to TRBJ1-5, with D perhaps TRBD1 (5 bases). V dropped 4 bases and J dropped 5 bases, with 16 bases sitting between them. CDR1 and CDR2 from the germline V gene are SGHRS and YFSETQ. This CDR3 has 15 residues. CDR3 sequence: CASSGGTAGDQPQHF. The CDR3 bases are TGCGCCAGCAGCGGGGGGACGGCTGGGGATCAGCCCCAGCATTTT.

The gene calls are TRBV9 and TRBJ1-1; tentative D call: TRBD1 (6 bases). CDR3 length: 16 amino acids. V lost 3 bases and J lost 5, with 20 bases in between. Germline V gene lookup returns CDR1 SGDLS and CDR2 YYNGEE. CDR3 amino acids: CASSAGGQGWQTEAFF. CDR3 DNA: TGTGCCAGCAGCGCCGGGGGGCAGGGTTGGCAAACTGAAGCTTTCTTT.

This chain connects TRBV5-6 to TRBJ1-5, with 7 bases aligning to TRBD1. The CDR3 contains 15 residues. Germline CDR1 and CDR2: SGHDT and YYEEEE. The trim removed 4 bases at V and 1 base at J, leaving 5 bases unmatched. The CDR3 region is CASSITGASNQPQHF. CDR3 DNA sequence: TGTGCCAGCAGCATCACAGGGGCCAGCAATCAGCCCCAGCATTTT.

This clone was detected once. The chain has TRBV9 and TRBJ2-3; 8 nucleotides line up with TRBD2. CDR1 SGDLS and CDR2 YYNGEE come from the germline V gene. The CDR3 consists of 16 residues. Trimming at V came to 3 bases and at J to 8 bases, leaving 14 bases not matched to a gene. The DNA for the CDR3 is TGTGCCAGCAGCGCAGGACTAGCCGTGGGGTCGATTACGCAGTATTTT. Translated, it gives CASSAGLAVGSITQYF.

This clone showed up just a few times. The chain uses TRBV27 and TRBJ2-7; TRBD1 aligns across 11 bases. CDR3 size: 17 residues. Per the germline V gene, CDR1 is MNHEY and CDR2 is SMNVEV (reference sequence). The V segment lost 3 bases and the J segment 0 bases; nucleotides outside the gene matches: 7. This CDR3 is CASSFRTGGGSSYEQYF. In DNA form, the CDR3 reads TGTGCCAGCAGTTTCCGGACAGGGGGCGGAAGCTCCTACGAGCAGTACTTC.

The rearrangement joins TRBV2 to TRBJ1-1, with D perhaps TRBD1 (5 bases). Trimming took 7 bases from V and 1 from J, leaving 19 bases between them. The CDR3 spans 16 residues. CDR1 SNHLY and CDR2 FYNNEI come from the germline V gene. Here the CDR3 DNA reads TGTGCCAGCAAGGGGACTAAAAAAGGCCCGAACACTGAAGCTTTCTTT. The encoded protein is CASKGTKKGPNTEAFF.

The rearrangement joins TRBV9 to TRBJ2-7; weak D call: TRBD1 (6 bases). Deletions cut 4 bases from V and 3 bases from J, with 14 bases between. In germline, CDR1 is SGDLS, CDR2 YYNGEE. This CDR3 comprises 14 residues. The CDR3 DNA reads TGTGCCAGCAGCCCGACAGGCCAGAGCTACGAGCAGTACTTC. Its protein product is CASSPTGQSYEQYF. Full variable domain (remainder filled in from reference TRBV9 and TRBJ2-7): DSGVTQTPKHLITATGQRVTLRCSPRSGDLSVYWYQQSLDQGLQFLIQYYNGEERAKGNILERFSAQQFPDLHSELNLSSLELGDSALYFCASSPTGQSYEQYFGPGTRLTVT.